A single T cell receptor beta chain is shown here with its context. Its antigen is as yet unknown. The data stem from a study of beta chain features in type 1 diabetes. Notes on the study in general: TCRB CDR3s from Type 1 diabetes patients were moderately but significantly shorter in all four CD4+ subsets.

As every portion of the isolated RNA was reverse transcribed, the sequencing read expressed TCRB transcripts. TCRdb keeps only in-frame clones here, not all; method: immunoSEQ multiplex PCR. The table lists roughly 350,000 clones, over 8.5% of them singletons. This CDR3 has 14 amino acids. The V and J ends lost 2 bases and 8 bases respectively, with 15 bases between them. Per germline, CDR1 MDHEN and CDR2 SYDVKM. Sequenced input: central memory CD4+ T cells from blood. This clonotype was obtained from a man aged 25 to 45 with type 1 diabetes. The rearrangement links TRBV28 to TRBJ1-2; D is unresolved. The CDR3 DNA reads as TGTGCCAGCAGTTTAGTTTCTCCAGTCGGCGGCTACACCTTC. Translation: CASSLVSPVGGYTF.